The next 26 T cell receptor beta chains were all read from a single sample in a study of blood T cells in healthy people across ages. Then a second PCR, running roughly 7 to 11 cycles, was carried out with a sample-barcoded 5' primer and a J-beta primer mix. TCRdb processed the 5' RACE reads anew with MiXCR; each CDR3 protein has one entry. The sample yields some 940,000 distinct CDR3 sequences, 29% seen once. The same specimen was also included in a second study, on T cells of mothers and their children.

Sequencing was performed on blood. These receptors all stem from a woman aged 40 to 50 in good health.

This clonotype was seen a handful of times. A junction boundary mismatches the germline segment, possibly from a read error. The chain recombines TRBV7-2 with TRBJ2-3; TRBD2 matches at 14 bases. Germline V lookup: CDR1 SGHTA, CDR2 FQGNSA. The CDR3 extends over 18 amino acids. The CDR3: CASSPRGLAGVSTDAQYF. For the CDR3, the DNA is TGTGCCAGCAGCCCCCGGGGACTAGCGGGGGTTTCCACAGATGCGCAGTATTTT. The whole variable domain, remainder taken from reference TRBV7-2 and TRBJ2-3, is GAGVSQSPSNKVTEKGKDVELRCDPISGHTALYWYRQSLGQGLEFLIYFQGNSAPDKSGLPSDRFSAERTGGSVSTLTIQRTQQEDSAVYLCASSPRGLAGVSTDAQYFGPGTRLTVL.

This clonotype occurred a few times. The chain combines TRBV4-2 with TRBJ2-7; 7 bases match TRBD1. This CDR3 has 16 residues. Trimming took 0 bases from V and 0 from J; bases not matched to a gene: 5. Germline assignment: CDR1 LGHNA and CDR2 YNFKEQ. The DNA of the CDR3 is TGTGCCAGCAGCCAAGATAGGGACAGCCCCTCCTACGAGCAGTACTTC. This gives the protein CASSQDRDSPSYEQYF.

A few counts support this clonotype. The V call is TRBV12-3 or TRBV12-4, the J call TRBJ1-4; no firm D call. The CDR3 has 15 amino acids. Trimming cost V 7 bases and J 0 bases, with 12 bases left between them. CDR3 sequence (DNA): TGTGCCAGCACCCCGATGGCGGCAACTAATGAAAAACTGTTTTTT. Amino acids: CASTPMAATNEKLFF.

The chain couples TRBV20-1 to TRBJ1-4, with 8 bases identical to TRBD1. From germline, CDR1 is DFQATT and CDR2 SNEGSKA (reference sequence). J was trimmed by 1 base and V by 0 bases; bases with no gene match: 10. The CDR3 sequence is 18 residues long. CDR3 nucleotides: TGCAGTGCTAGAGAAGCCCTGGGCAGGGGGCAAACTAATGAAAAACTGTTTTTT. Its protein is CSAREALGRGQTNEKLFF.

The CDR3 coding sequence is TGTGCCAGCAGCGAACAGCGGACGACAGATACGCAGTATTTT. It encodes CASSEQRTTDTQYF. The gene calls are TRBV2 and TRBJ2-3; D might be TRBD2 (5 bases). The CDR3 runs 14 residues. From germline, CDR1 is SNHLY and CDR2 FYNNEI. Trimming cost V 6 bases and J 3 bases, with 13 bases left between them.

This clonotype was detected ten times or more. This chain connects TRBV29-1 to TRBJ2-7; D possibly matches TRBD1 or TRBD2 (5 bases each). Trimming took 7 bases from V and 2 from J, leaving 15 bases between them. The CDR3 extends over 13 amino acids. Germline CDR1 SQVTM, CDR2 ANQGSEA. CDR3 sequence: CSAQDGAPYEQYF. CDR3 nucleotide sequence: TGCAGCGCCCAAGACGGGGCCCCCTACGAGCAGTACTTC.

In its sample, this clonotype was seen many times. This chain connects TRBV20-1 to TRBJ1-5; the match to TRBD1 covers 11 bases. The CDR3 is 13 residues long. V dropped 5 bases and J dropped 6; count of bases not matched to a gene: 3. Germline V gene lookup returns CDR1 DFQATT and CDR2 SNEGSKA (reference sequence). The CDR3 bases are TGCAGTGCTTTGGGACAGGGGGGTCAGCCCCAGCATTTT. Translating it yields CSALGQGGQPQHF.

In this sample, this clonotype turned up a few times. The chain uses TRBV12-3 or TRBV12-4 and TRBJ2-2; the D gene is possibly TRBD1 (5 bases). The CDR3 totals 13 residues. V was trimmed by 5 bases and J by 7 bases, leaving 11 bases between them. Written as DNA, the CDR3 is TGTGCCAGCAGTCCAGGGTTTTTCGGGGAGCTGTTTTTT. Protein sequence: CASSPGFFGELFF.

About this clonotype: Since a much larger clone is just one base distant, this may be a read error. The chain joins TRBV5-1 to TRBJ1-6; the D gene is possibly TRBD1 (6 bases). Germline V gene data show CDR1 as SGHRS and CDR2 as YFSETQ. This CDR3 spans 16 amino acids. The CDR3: CTSSLESGVGNSPLHF. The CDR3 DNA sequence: TGCACCAGCAGCTTGGAGTCAGGGGTAGGTAATTCACCCCTCCACTTT.

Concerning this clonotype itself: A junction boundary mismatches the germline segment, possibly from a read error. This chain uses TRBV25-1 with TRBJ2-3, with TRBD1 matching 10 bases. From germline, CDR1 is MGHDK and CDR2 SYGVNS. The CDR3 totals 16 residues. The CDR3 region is CAGSAGTGEGTDTQYF. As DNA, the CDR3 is TGTGCCGGCAGTGCCGGGACAGGGGAAGGCACAGATACGCAGTATTTT.

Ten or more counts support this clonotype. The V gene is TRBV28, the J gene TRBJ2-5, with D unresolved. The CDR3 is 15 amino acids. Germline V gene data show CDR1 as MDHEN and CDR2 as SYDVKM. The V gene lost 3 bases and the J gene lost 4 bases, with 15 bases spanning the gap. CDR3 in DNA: TGTGCCAGCAGTTTGTCTAGTTCGGGTATAGAGACCCAGTACTTC. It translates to CASSLSSSGIETQYF.

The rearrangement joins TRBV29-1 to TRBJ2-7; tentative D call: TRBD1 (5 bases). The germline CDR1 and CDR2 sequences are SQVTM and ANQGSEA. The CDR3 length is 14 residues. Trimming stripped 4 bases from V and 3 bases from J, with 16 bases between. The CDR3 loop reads CSVVVQGLGYEQYF. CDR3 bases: TGCAGCGTTGTCGTCCAGGGATTAGGCTACGAGCAGTACTTC.

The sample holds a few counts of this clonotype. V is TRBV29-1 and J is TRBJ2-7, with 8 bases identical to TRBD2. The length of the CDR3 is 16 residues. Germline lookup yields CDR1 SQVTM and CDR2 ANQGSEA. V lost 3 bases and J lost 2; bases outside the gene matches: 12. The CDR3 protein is CSVESVSGGPTYEQYF. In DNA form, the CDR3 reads TGCAGCGTTGAGAGTGTGTCGGGGGGGCCGACCTACGAGCAGTACTTC.

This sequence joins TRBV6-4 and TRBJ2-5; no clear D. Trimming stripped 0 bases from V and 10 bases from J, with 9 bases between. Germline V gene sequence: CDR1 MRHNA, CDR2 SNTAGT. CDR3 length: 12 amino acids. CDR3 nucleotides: TGTGCCAGCAGTGACTCCGGCAGTGGCCAGTACTTC. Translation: CASSDSGSGQYF.

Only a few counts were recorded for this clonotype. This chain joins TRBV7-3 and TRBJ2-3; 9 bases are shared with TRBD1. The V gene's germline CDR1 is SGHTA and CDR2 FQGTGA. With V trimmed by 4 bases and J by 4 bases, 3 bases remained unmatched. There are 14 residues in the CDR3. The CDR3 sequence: CASSSTGGADTQYF. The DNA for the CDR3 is TGTGCCAGCAGCTCGACAGGGGGAGCAGATACGCAGTATTTT.

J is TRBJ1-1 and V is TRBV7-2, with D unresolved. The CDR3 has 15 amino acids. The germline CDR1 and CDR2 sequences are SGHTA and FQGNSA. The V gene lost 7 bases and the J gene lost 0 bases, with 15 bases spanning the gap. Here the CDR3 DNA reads TGTGCCAGCAAAAGTGAGTCGGGAGTGAACACTGAAGCTTTCTTT. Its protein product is CASKSESGVNTEAFF. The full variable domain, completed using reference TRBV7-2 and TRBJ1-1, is GAGVSQSPSNKVTEKGKDVELRCDPISGHTALYWYRQSLGQGLEFLIYFQGNSAPDKSGLPSDRFSAERTGGSVSTLTIQRTQQEDSAVYLCASKSESGVNTEAFFGQGTRLTVV.

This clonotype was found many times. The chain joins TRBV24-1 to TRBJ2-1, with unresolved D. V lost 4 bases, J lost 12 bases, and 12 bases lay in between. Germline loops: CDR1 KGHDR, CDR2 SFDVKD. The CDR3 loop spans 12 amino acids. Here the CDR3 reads CATSEGRMGQFF. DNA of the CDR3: TGTGCCACCAGTGAAGGCCGAATGGGGCAGTTCTTC.

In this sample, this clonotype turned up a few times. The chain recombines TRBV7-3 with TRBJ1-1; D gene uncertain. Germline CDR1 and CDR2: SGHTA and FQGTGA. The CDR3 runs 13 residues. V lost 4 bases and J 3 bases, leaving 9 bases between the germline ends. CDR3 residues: CASSSQQHTEAFF. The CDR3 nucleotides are TGTGCCAGCAGCTCCCAACAGCACACTGAAGCTTTCTTT.

CDR3 nucleotide sequence: TGTGCCAGCTCACCACTTACGGAGGGTCAGCCCCAGCATTTT. Translation gives CASSPLTEGQPQHF. The chain recombines TRBV18 with TRBJ1-5; no clear D. The CDR3 consists of 14 residues. V was trimmed by 1 base and J by 6 bases, leaving 10 bases between them. Germline V gene sequence: CDR1 KGHSH, CDR2 LQKENI.

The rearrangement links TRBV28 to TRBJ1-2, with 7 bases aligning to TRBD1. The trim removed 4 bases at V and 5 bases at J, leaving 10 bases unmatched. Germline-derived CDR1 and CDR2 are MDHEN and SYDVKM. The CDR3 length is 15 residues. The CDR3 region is CASSSLLTGKYGYTF. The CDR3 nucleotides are TGTGCCAGCAGTTCGCTTTTGACAGGGAAGTATGGCTACACCTTC.

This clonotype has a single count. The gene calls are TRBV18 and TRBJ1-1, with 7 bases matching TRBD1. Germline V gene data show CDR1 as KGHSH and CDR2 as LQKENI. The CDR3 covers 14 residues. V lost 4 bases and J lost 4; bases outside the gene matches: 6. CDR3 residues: CASSRQGLRTEAFF. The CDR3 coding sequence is TGTGCCAGCTCACGACAGGGTCTTCGCACTGAAGCTTTCTTT.

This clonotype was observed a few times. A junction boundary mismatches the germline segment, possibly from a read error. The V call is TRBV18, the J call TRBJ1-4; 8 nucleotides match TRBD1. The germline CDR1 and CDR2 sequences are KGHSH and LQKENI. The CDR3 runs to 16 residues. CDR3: CASSLQGALANEKRFF. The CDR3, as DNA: TGTGCCAGCTCACTCCAGGGGGCATTGGCTAATGAAAAACGGTTTTTT.

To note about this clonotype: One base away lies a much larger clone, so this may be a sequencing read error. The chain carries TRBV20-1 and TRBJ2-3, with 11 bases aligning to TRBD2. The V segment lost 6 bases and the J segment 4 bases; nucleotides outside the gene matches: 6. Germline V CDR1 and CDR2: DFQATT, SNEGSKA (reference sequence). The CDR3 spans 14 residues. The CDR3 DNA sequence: TGCAGTGCAGCTAGCGGGGGGAAGGCAGATACGCAGTATTTT. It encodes CSAASGGKADTQYF.

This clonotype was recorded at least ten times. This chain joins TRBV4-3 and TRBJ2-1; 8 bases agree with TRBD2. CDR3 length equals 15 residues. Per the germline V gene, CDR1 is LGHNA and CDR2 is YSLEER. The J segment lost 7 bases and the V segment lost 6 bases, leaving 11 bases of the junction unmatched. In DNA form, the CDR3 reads TGCGCCAGCAGAACAGGGAGCGGGGGATTAAATGAGCAGTTCTTC. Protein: CASRTGSGGLNEQFF.

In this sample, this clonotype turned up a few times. As DNA, the CDR3 is TGTGCCAGCAGTTTAGTCGTAGCGGGGAGAGATACGCAGTATTTT. Translating it yields CASSLVVAGRDTQYF. The chain is built from TRBV28 and TRBJ2-3; 8 bases are shared with TRBD2. The CDR3 totals 15 residues. Germline V gene sequence: CDR1 MDHEN, CDR2 SYDVKM. Trimming cost V 2 bases and J 5 bases; bases outside gene matches: 6.

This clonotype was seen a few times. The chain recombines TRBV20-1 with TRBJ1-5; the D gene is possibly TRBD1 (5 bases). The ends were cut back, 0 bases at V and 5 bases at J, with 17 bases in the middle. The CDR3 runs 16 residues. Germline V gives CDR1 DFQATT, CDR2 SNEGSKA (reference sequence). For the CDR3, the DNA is TGCAGTGCTAGAGATTCCCAGGGCCAGGTGTATCAGCCCCAGCATTTT. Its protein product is CSARDSQGQVYQPQHF.